The clone carrying this TCR beta chain showed up many times. Its antigen remains unknown. Stable hyperthyroidism: no ophthalmopathy progression over 18 months of follow-up. PBMCs were derived from roughly 10 ml fresh peripheral blood. This CDR3 is built from 16 residues. The J segment lost 1 base and the V segment lost 6 bases, leaving 7 bases of the junction unmatched. The germline V gene has CDR1 MNHEY and CDR2 SVGAGI. RNA transcripts were the template for amplifying TCR beta CDR3 regions. Using the HTBI primer set, a first-round RT-PCR was run on the TCR CDR3. TCRdb recomputed calls from the multiplex PCR reads with MiXCR, one row per CDR3 protein. The data show approximately 520,000 distinct CDR3 sequences, 20% to 25% seen once. This specimen belongs to a study of T cells in Graves' hyperthyroidism and ophthalmopathy. Study-wide results and limits: Ophthalmopathy, as predicted by the model, came a median around 6.7 months after the prediction. Peripheral blood also featured most of the thyroid clonotypes expanded above 0.001.

Sample: blood. The chain carries TRBV6-5 and TRBJ1-2; 11 bases are shared with TRBD1. This TCR was sampled from a man between 18 and 35 years old with Graves' hyperthyroidism. As DNA, the CDR3 is TGTGCCAGCAGCCCCGGACAGGGGGCTTTTAACTATGGCTACACCTTC. Translation gives CASSPGQGAFNYGYTF.